The 5 T cell receptor beta chains presented below share a single source sample, sequenced in a study of brain T cells in children with intractable seizures. Repertoires were generated with immunoSEQ multiplex PCR, while TCRdb's copy carries only in-frame clones and drops some. The sample has 110,000 or so clones, roughly 94% seen once. The source material was peripheral blood, sampled at surgery. These TCRs come from a boy in the first two years of life with hemimegalencephaly and intractable seizures.

This CDR3 reads CASTRQGQQYF. In DNA form, the CDR3 reads TGTGCCAGCACCAGACAGGGGCAGCAGTATTTT. The chain employs TRBV12-3 or TRBV12-4 and TRBJ2-3, with 8 bases matching TRBD1. The CDR3 covers 11 residues. Losses at the gene ends were 7 bases for V and 11 bases for J; bases not matched to a gene: 5.

This clone was counted a single time. The CDR3 DNA reads as TGCAGTGCTAGTACAGGGACCTACGAGCAGTACTTC. Protein: CSASTGTYEQYF. The gene calls are TRBV20-1 and TRBJ2-7, with D tentatively TRBD1 (6 bases). The CDR3 runs 12 residues. The germline gives CDR1 DFQATT, CDR2 SNEGSKA (reference sequence). Trimming took off 3 bases at V and 2 bases at J, with 8 bases between the two ends.

The chain carries TRBV6-2 or TRBV6-3 and TRBJ2-3; a possible D gene is TRBD2 (6 bases). V was shortened by 2 bases and J by 2 bases, with 11 bases between the two germline ends. CDR1 and CDR2 from the germline V gene are MNHEY and SVGEGT. The CDR3 is 15 amino acids. The CDR3 DNA sequence: TGTGCCAGCAGTTACGCGGGGTCCTACACAGATACGCAGTATTTT. This sequence encodes CASSYAGSYTDTQYF.

This chain uses TRBV5-1 with TRBJ1-2; D gene uncertain. Deletions cut 0 bases from V and 2 bases from J, with 5 bases between. CDR1 SGHRS and CDR2 YFSETQ come from the germline V gene. The CDR3 covers 13 residues. This CDR3 is CASSLEGNYGYTF. The CDR3 DNA is TGCGCCAGCAGCTTGGAGGGCAACTATGGCTACACCTTC. The full variable domain, with the rest looked up from reference TRBV5-1 and TRBJ1-2, is KAGVTQTPRYLIKTRGQQVTLSCSPISGHRSVSWYQQTPGQGLQFLFEYFSETQRNKGNFPGRFSGRQFSNSRSEMNVSTLELGDSALYLCASSLEGNYGYTFGSGTRLTVV.

V is TRBV29-1 and J is TRBJ1-4; tentatively, D is TRBD1 (5 bases). The germline V and J ends were trimmed by 5 bases and 0 bases, with 10 bases remaining between them. This CDR3 has 14 amino acids. The germline CDR1 and CDR2 sequences are SQVTM and ANQGSEA. The CDR3 coding sequence is TGCAGCGTTCCCGGGGCCGCAACTAATGAAAAACTGTTTTTT. The encoded protein is CSVPGAATNEKLFF.